Here is one TCR beta chain with its context. Its antigen is unidentified. This entry comes from a study of T-cell memory formation after mild COVID-19. General study points: Contracting CD4+ clones lay largely in CM and EM, with CD8+ ones residing in EMRA. Pre-infection memory held some responding clones, suggesting pre-existing cross-reactive T cells responded. There was a balanced CD4/CD8 profile in clones contracting day 15 to 85, and later expanders leaned CD4+.

A 5'RACE reaction primed in the constant segment made cDNA libraries of TCR alpha and TCR beta, and these carried sample barcodes and UMIs. MiXCR was run by TCRdb on the 5' RACE reads, yielding one entry per CDR3 protein. The data contain around 45,000 distinct CDR3 sequences, 8% to 10% of them singletons. Germline V gene data show CDR1 as SNHLY and CDR2 as FYNNEI. V lost 4 bases and J 0 bases, leaving 13 bases between the germline ends. This CDR3 spans 16 amino acids. The receptor comes from an adult woman who had mild COVID-19 (a few samples of this study predate the infection). Cell type and time point are not known. Specimen: PBMCs or a T cell subset sorted from them (not recorded which). The chain uses TRBV2 and TRBJ1-5; D is unclear. CDR3 coding DNA: TGTGCCAGCAGTGGGGAATTTAGGGCTAGCAATCAGCCCCAGCATTTT. Encoded protein: CASSGEFRASNQPQHF.